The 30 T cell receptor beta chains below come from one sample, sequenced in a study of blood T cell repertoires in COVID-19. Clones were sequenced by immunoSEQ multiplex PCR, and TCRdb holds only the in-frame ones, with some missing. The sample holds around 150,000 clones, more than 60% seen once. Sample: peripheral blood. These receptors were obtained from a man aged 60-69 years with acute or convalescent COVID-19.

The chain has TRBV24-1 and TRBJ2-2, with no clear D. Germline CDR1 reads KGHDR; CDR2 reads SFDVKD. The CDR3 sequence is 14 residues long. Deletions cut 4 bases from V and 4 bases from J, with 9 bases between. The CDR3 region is CATSEIQSTGELFF. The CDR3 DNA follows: TGTGCCACCAGTGAAATTCAGTCCACCGGGGAGCTGTTTTTT.

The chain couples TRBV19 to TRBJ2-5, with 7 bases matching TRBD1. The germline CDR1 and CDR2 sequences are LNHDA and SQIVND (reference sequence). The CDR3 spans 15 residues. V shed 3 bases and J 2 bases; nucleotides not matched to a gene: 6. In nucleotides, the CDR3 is TGTGCCAGTAGTATGACAGGGATAACGCAAGAGACCCAGTACTTC. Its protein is CASSMTGITQETQYF.

The CDR3 reads CASRGTGRNYGYTF. The CDR3 nucleotides read TGTGCCAGCAGGGGGACAGGCCGCAACTATGGCTACACCTTC. The rearrangement joins TRBV28 to TRBJ1-2; the match to TRBD1 covers 8 bases. After removal of 6 bases from V and 2 bases from J, the junction contained 5 bases not matched to a gene. There are 14 residues in the CDR3. CDR1 is MDHEN, CDR2 SYDVKM, per germline.

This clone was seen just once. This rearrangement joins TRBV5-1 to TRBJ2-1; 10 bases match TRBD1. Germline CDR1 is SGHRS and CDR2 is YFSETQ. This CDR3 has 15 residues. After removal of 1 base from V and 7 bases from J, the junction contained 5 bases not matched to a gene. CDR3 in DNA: TGCGCCAGCAGCTTGAAGGACAGGGGGATAAATGAGCAGTTCTTC. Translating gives CASSLKDRGINEQFF.

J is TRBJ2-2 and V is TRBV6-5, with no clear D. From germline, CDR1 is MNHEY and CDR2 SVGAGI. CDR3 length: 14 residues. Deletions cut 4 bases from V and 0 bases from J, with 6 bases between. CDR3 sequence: CASSFAANTGELFF. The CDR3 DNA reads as TGTGCCAGCAGTTTCGCAGCGAACACCGGGGAGCTGTTTTTT.

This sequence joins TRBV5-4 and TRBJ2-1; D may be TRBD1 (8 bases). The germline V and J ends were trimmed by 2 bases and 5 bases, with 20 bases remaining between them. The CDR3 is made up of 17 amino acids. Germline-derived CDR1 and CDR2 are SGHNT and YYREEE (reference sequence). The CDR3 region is CASSLQGGPWGHNEQFF. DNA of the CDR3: TGTGCCAGCAGCTTACAGGGGGGGCCCTGGGGTCACAATGAGCAGTTCTTC.

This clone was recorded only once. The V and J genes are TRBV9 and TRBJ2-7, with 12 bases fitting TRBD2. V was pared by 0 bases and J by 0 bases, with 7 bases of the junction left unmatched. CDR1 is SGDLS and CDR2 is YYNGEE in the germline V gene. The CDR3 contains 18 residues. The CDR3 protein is CASSVDASGGVSSYEQYF. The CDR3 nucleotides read TGTGCCAGCAGCGTAGACGCTAGCGGGGGGGTTAGCTCCTACGAGCAGTACTTC.

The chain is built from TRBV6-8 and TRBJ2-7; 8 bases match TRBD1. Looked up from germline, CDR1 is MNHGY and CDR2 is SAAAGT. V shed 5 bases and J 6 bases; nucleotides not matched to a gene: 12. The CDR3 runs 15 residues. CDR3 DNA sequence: TGTGCCAGCAGTAGAGACGGGACAGGTTTTTTCGAGCAGTACTTC. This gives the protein CASSRDGTGFFEQYF.

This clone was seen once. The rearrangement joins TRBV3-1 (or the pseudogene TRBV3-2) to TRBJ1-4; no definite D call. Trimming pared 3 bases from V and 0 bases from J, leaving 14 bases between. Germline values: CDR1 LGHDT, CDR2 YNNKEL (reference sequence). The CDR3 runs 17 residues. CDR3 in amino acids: CASSQGGIDPTNEKLFF. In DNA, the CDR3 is TGTGCCAGCAGCCAGGGAGGGATCGATCCAACTAATGAAAAACTGTTTTTT.

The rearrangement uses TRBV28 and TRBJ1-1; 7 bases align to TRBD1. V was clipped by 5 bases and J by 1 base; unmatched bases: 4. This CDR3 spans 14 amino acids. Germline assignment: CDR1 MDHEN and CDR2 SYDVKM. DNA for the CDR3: TGTGCCAGCAGTAGGGGACAGACGAACACTGAAGCTTTCTTT. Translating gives CASSRGQTNTEAFF.

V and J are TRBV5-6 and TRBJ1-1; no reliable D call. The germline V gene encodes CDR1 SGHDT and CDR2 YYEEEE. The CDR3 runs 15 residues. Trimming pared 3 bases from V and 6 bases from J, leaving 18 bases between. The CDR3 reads CASSWGFKGGPEAFF. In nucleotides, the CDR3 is TGTGCCAGCAGCTGGGGTTTTAAGGGAGGGCCTGAAGCTTTCTTT.

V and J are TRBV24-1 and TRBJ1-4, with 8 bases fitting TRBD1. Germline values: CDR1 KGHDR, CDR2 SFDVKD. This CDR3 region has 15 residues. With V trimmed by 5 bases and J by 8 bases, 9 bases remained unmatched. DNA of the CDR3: TGTGCCACCAGTGTCCTGACAGGGGATGGAGAAAAACTGTTTTTT. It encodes CATSVLTGDGEKLFF.

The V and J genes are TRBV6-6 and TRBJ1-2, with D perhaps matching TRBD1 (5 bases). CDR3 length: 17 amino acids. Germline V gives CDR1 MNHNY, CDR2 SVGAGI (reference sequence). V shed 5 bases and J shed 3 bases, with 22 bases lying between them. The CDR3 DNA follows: TGTGCCAGCAGTCCCTTGCCCAGGGAGGCCATCTACTATGGCTACACCTTC. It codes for CASSPLPREAIYYGYTF.

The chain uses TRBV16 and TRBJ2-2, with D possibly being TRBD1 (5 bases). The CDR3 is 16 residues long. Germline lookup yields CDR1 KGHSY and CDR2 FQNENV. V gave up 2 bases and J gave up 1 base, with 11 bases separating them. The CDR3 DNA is TGTGCCAGCAGCCAACTTAGACAGCAGAACACCGGGGAGCTGTTTTTT. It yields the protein CASSQLRQQNTGELFF.

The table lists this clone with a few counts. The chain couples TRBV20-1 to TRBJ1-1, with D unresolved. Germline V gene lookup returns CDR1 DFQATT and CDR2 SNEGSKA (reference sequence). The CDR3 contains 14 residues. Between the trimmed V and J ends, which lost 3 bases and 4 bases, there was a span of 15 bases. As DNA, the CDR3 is TGCAGTGCTAGTCCCGGAGGCGGAGTCACTGAAGCTTTCTTT. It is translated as CSASPGGGVTEAFF.

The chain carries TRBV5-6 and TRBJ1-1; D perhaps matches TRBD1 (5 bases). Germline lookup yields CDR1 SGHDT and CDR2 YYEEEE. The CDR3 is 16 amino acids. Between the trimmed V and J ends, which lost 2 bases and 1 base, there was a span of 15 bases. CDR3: CASSFRTRLGNTEAFF. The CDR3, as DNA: TGTGCCAGCAGCTTCAGGACACGCTTAGGGAACACTGAAGCTTTCTTT.

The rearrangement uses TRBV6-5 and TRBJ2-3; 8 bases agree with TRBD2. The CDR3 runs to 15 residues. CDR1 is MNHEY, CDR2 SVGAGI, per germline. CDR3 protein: CAKLPRGGGPRPQYF. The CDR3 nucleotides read TGTGCTAAACTTCCCAGGGGCGGGGGGCCGCGTCCCCAGTATTTT.

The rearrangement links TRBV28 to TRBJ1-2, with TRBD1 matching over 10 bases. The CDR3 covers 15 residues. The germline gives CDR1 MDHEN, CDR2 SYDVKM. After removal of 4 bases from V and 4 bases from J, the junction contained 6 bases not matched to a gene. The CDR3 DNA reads TGTGCCAGCAGTTCCTCTGGGACAGGGGCCTATGGCTACACCTTC. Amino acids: CASSSSGTGAYGYTF.

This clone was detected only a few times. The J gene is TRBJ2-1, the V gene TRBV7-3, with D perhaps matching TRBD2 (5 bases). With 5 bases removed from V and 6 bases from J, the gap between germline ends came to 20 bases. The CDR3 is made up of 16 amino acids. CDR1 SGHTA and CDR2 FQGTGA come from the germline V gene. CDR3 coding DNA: TGTGCCAGCAGCAACGTCGGGCCCCTAGGAGGCAATGAGCAGTTCTTC. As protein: CASSNVGPLGGNEQFF.

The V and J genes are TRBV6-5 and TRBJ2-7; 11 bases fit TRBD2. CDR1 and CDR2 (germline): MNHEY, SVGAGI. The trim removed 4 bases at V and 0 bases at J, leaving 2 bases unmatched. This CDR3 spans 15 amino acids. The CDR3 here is CASSFTSGGSYEQYF. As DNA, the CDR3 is TGTGCCAGCAGTTTCACTAGCGGGGGCTCCTACGAGCAGTACTTC.

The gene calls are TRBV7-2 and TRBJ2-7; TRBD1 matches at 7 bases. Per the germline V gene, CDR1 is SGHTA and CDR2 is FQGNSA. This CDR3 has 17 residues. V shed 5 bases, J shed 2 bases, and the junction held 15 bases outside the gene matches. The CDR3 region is CASSLEKPGQRTYEQYF. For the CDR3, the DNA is TGTGCCAGCAGCCTAGAGAAACCGGGACAGCGGACCTACGAGCAGTACTTC. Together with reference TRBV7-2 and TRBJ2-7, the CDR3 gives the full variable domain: GAGVSQSPSNKVTEKGKDVELRCDPISGHTALYWYRQSLGQGLEFLIYFQGNSAPDKSGLPSDRFSAERTGGSVSTLTIQRTQQEDSAVYLCASSLEKPGQRTYEQYFGPGTRLTVT.

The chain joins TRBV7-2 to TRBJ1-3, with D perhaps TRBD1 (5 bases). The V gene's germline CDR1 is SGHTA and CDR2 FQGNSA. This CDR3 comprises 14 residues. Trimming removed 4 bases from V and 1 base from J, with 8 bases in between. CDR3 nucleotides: TGTGCCAGCAGCTCAGGGTATTCTGGAAACACCATATATTTT. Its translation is CASSSGYSGNTIYF.

CDR3 DNA sequence: TGTGCCAGCAGTTACTCGACAGTTGTAGGCAATCAGCCCCAGCATTTT. Amino acids: CASSYSTVVGNQPQHF. The chain couples TRBV6-6 to TRBJ1-5, with D maybe TRBD1 (5 bases). CDR1 and CDR2 (germline): MNHNY, SVGAGI (reference sequence). V shed 0 bases and J shed 2 bases, with 11 bases lying between them. The CDR3 has 16 residues.

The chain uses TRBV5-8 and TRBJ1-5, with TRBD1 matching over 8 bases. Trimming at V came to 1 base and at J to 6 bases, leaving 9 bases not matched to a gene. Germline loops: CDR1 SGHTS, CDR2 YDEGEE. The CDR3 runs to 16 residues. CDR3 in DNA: TGTGCCAGCAGCTTGTATCCCGGACAGGGTAGTCAGCCCCAGCATTTT. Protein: CASSLYPGQGSQPQHF.

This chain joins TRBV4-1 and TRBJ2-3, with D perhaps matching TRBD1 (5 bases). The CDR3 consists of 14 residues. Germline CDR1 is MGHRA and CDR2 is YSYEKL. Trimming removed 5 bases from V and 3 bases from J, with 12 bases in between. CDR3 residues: CASSRGLGTDTQYF. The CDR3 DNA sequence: TGCGCCAGCAGCAGGGGTTTAGGTACAGATACGCAGTATTTT.

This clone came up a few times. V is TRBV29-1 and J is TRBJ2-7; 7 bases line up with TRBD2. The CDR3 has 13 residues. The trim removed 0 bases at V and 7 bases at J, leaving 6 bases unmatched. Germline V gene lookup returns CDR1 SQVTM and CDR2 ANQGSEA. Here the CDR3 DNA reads TGCAGCGTTGAAGAAAGGGCCGGGGGGGAGCAGTACTTC. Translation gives CSVEERAGGEQYF.

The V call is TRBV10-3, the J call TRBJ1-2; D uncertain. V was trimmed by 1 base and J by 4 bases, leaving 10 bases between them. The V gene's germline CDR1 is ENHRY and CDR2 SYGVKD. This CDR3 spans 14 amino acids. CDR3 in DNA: TGTGCCATCAGTGAGTTCGTCTCCGGCTATGGCTACACCTTC. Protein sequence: CAISEFVSGYGYTF.

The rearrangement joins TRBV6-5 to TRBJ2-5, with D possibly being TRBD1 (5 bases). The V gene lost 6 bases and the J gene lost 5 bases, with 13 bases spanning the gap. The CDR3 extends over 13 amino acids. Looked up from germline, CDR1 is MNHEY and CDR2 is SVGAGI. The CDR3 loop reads CASSQGRRETQYF. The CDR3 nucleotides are TGTGCCAGCAGCCAGGGCCGGCGGGAGACCCAGTACTTC.

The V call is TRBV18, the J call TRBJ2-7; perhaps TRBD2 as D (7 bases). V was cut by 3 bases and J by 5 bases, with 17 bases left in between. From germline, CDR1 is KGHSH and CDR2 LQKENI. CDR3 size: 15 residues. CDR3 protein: CASSPVGGQLHEQYF. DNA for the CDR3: TGTGCCAGCTCACCTGTGGGGGGGCAGCTCCACGAGCAGTACTTC.

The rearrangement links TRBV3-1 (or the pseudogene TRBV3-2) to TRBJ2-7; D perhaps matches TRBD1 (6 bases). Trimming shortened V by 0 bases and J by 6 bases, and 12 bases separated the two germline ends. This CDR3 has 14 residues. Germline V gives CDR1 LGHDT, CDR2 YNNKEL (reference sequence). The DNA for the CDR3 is TGTGCCAGCAGCCAAGATAGTGGGGGCATCGAGCAGTACTTC. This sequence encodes CASSQDSGGIEQYF.